The 14 T cell receptor beta chains below come from one sample, sequenced in a study of fetal regulatory T cell absence and autoimmunity. Repertoires were generated with immunoSEQ multiplex PCR, while TCRdb's copy carries only in-frame clones and drops some. Of about 95,000 clones listed, 60% to 80% are singletons. The material sequenced was pancreas tissue. The receptors were sampled from a male donor with IPEX syndrome.

This clone showed up just a few times. The chain employs TRBV5-1 and TRBJ2-7; no reliable D call. The CDR3 is 10 amino acids. The V end was cut by 6 bases, the J end by 4 bases, with 5 bases between. The V gene's germline CDR1 is SGHRS and CDR2 YFSETQ. CDR3: CASKLYEQYF. The CDR3, as DNA: TGCGCCAGCAAATTATACGAGCAGTACTTC.

In DNA form, the CDR3 reads TGTGCCAGCTCACCACCAACTGTGCCGGGACTAGCGGGGGCCTTCTCCTACAATGAGCAGTTCTTC. Residues: CASSPPTVPGLAGAFSYNEQFF. The chain combines TRBV18 with TRBJ2-1; TRBD2 agrees at 14 bases. Germline V lookup: CDR1 KGHSH, CDR2 LQKENI. This CDR3 is built from 22 residues. V shed 0 bases, J shed 0 bases, and the junction held 13 bases outside the gene matches.

This clone showed up just a few times. The chain carries TRBV30 and TRBJ1-6; D not resolved. The germline V gene has CDR1 GTSNPN and CDR2 SVGIG (reference sequence). The CDR3 is 14 amino acids. V gave up 5 bases and J gave up 10 bases, with 18 bases separating them. CDR3 loop: CAWDRRAPGSPLHF. The CDR3 DNA reads TGTGCCTGGGACCGACGAGCGCCGGGGTCACCCCTCCACTTT. The entire variable domain, with the rest obtained from reference TRBV30 and TRBJ1-6, is as follows: SQTIHQWPATLVQPVGSPLSLECTVEGTSNPNLYWYRQAAGRGLQLLFYSVGIGQISSEVPQNLSASRPQDRQFILSSKKLLLSDSGFYLCAWDRRAPGSPLHFGNGTRLTVT.

This clone appeared a few times. This chain links TRBV4-2 with TRBJ2-7, with 8 bases fitting TRBD2. The V and J ends lost 1 base and 4 bases, in that order; junction bases with no gene match: 3. There are 14 residues in the CDR3. The germline CDR1 and CDR2 sequences are LGHNA and YNFKEQ. The CDR3 nucleotides read TGTGCCAGCAGCCAAGTGGGGACTAGGTACGAGCAGTACTTC. This sequence encodes CASSQVGTRYEQYF.

This sequence joins TRBV6-5 and TRBJ2-3, with D perhaps given as TRBD1 or TRBD2 (6 bases each). Trimming took 8 bases from V and 4 from J, leaving 19 bases between them. CDR3 length: 15 amino acids. Germline loops: CDR1 MNHEY, CDR2 SVGAGI. Here the CDR3 DNA reads TGTGCCAGCGGGCCCTCTTCGGGGGCCTCAGATACGCAGTATTTT. Residues: CASGPSSGASDTQYF.

This chain uses TRBV6-6 with TRBJ1-5; possible D gene TRBD1, 6 bases. CDR1 is MNHNY, CDR2 SVGAGI, per germline (reference sequence). V gave up 4 bases and J gave up 1 base, with 11 bases separating them. This CDR3 is built from 15 residues. CDR3 bases: TGTGCCAGCAGTTCGGGGGGCGAAAGCAATCAGCCCCAGCATTTT. Translating it yields CASSSGGESNQPQHF.

The chain has TRBV19 and TRBJ2-7; tentative D call: TRBD1 (5 bases). This CDR3 is built from 16 residues. Germline loops: CDR1 LNHDA, CDR2 SQIVND (reference sequence). V shed 6 bases and J shed 3 bases, with 21 bases lying between them. The CDR3 DNA follows: TGTGCCAGTAGCCAGGCCGCAGGGCCCTTAGACTACGAGCAGTACTTC. Its protein product is CASSQAAGPLDYEQYF. The complete variable domain, with remaining parts taken from reference TRBV19 and TRBJ2-7, reads DGGITQSPKYLFRKEGQNVTLSCEQNLNHDAMYWYRQDPGQGLRLIYYSQIVNDFQKGDIAEGYSVSREKKESFPLTVTSAQKNPTAFYLCASSQAAGPLDYEQYFGPGTRLTVT.

The genes are TRBV6-1 and TRBJ2-7, with 7 bases lining up with TRBD1. CDR1 and CDR2 from the germline V gene are MNHNS and SASEGT. The J segment lost 2 bases and the V segment lost 3 bases, leaving 19 bases of the junction unmatched. The CDR3 length is 19 residues. CDR3 amino acids: CASSDLFYRSGQGAYEQYF. The CDR3 nucleotides are TGTGCCAGCAGTGACCTCTTTTATCGTTCGGGGCAGGGGGCCTACGAGCAGTACTTC.

CDR3 residues: CASSGYGGRAYADTQYF. The DNA of the CDR3 is TGCGCCAGCAGCGGATACGGCGGGAGGGCCTATGCAGATACGCAGTATTTT. V usage is TRBV5-1 and J usage is TRBJ2-3; TRBD2 matches at 9 bases. The CDR3 contains 17 residues. V lost 4 bases and J lost 4; bases outside the gene matches: 13. Germline V lookup: CDR1 SGHRS, CDR2 YFSETQ.

This clone was observed a single time. The rearrangement uses TRBV19 and TRBJ2-7; TRBD1 matches 7 bases. V lost 5 bases to trimming and J lost 3 bases; unmatched junction nucleotides: 4. The CDR3 loop spans 13 amino acids. Germline V CDR1 and CDR2: LNHDA, SQIVND (reference sequence). This CDR3 reads CASSENRGYEQYF. The CDR3 DNA reads as TGTGCCAGTAGTGAAAACAGGGGCTACGAGCAGTACTTC.

This chain connects TRBV6-9 to TRBJ2-7, with D unclear. CDR3 length: 12 amino acids. Per the germline V gene, CDR1 is MNHGY and CDR2 is SVAAGI. V was clipped by 6 bases and J by 1 base, with 7 bases between them. The CDR3, as DNA: TGTGCCAGCAGCCGGCAGTCCTACGAGCAGTACTTC. Protein sequence: CASSRQSYEQYF.

V and J are TRBV5-6 and TRBJ1-2; TRBD1 matches 8 bases. This CDR3 comprises 15 residues. Per germline, CDR1 SGHDT and CDR2 YYEEEE. V lost 5 bases and J lost 1; bases outside the gene matches: 7. CDR3 residues: CASRRQGAGNYGYTF. CDR3 bases: TGTGCCAGCAGACGCCAGGGGGCCGGTAACTATGGCTACACCTTC.

This clone was seen more than once but under ten times. Here the CDR3 reads CASSLAPYEQYF. CDR3 bases: TGTGCCAGCAGCTTAGCCCCCTACGAGCAGTACTTC. This chain uses TRBV11-2 with TRBJ2-7; D gene ambiguous. The CDR3 is made up of 12 amino acids. Trimming removed 1 base from V and 2 bases from J, with 3 bases in between. Germline CDR1 is SGHAT and CDR2 is FQNNGV.

This clone has a single count. This rearrangement joins TRBV9 to TRBJ2-2; 10 bases fit TRBD2. The CDR3 consists of 16 residues. The V and J ends lost 3 bases and 2 bases, in that order; junction bases with no gene match: 4. The germline CDR1 and CDR2 sequences are SGDLS and YYNGEE. CDR3 in amino acids: CASSERTSGNTGELFF. The CDR3 nucleotides are TGTGCCAGCAGCGAAAGGACTAGCGGAAACACCGGGGAGCTGTTTTTT. The variable domain in full, completed from reference TRBV9 and TRBJ2-2, reads DSGVTQTPKHLITATGQRVTLRCSPRSGDLSVYWYQQSLDQGLQFLIQYYNGEERAKGNILERFSAQQFPDLHSELNLSSLELGDSALYFCASSERTSGNTGELFFGEGSRLTVL.